These 32 T cell receptor beta chains were sequenced from one sample in a study of blood T cells in healthy people across ages. The second PCR ran roughly 6 to 12 cycles with a sample-barcoded 5' primer and J-beta primers. TCRdb re-derived calls from the 5' RACE reads in MiXCR, one entry per CDR3 protein. The sample has fewer than 2,000,000 distinct CDR3 sequences, around 35% seen once. The sequenced sample consisted of blood. These receptors were taken from a woman in her 30s in good health.

This clonotype turned up a few times. In DNA form, the CDR3 reads TGTGCCAGCAGAAAGGGAGGGGTCATCTCCTACGAGCAGTACTTC. It is translated as CASRKGGVISYEQYF. This sequence joins TRBV27 and TRBJ2-7; 7 bases fit TRBD2. The germline gives CDR1 MNHEY, CDR2 SMNVEV (reference sequence). Germline trimming cut 6 bases from V and 0 bases from J; bases unmatched to any gene: 8. CDR3 length: 15 amino acids.

This clonotype was observed many times. The rearrangement links TRBV28 to TRBJ2-7; TRBD1 or TRBD2 may be the D gene (6 bases each). This CDR3 is 14 amino acids long. V lost 8 bases and J lost 5, with 19 bases in between. Per germline, CDR1 MDHEN and CDR2 SYDVKM. CDR3 residues: CASCSGGGWDEQYF. The CDR3 bases are TGTGCCAGCTGTTCCGGGGGCGGCTGGGACGAGCAGTACTTC.

V usage is TRBV5-1 and J usage is TRBJ2-5, with TRBD2 identical over 7 bases. The length of the CDR3 is 15 residues. Per germline, CDR1 SGHRS and CDR2 YFSETQ. V gave up 2 bases and J gave up 3 bases; unmatched junction bases: 7. CDR3 residues: CASSFGGGRKETQYF. The CDR3, as DNA: TGCGCCAGCAGCTTCGGGGGAGGGCGTAAAGAGACCCAGTACTTC.

The V call is TRBV7-8, the J call TRBJ1-5, with D uncertain. The V gene's germline CDR1 is SGHVS and CDR2 FQNEAQ. Trimming cost V 1 base and J 1 base, with 11 bases left between them. The length of the CDR3 is 16 residues. CDR3 DNA sequence: TGTGCCAGCAGCTTAGACCCCTCGAGGAGCAATCAGCCCCAGCATTTT. This gives the protein CASSLDPSRSNQPQHF.

The rearrangement joins TRBV21-1 to TRBJ2-1; TRBD1, the D gene given by the table, was not confirmed from the DNA. TRBV21-1 is classified as a pseudogene. The CDR3 is 14 residues long. CDR3 sequence: CAKPDRYGYNEQFF. For the CDR3, the DNA is TGTGCCAAACCCGACAGGTACGGTTACAATGAGCAGTTCTTC.

Of note for this clonotype: One junction end disagrees with the germline gene, perhaps due to a read error. The chain is built from TRBV2 and TRBJ2-5, with 8 bases that match TRBD2. This CDR3 region has 12 residues. The germline V gene has CDR1 SNHLY and CDR2 FYNNEI. CDR3 region: CTSSLGLVVEYF. Written as DNA, the CDR3 is TGTACCAGCAGCTTGGGACTAGTAGTTGAGTACTTC.

This clonotype was counted a few times. The V call is TRBV29-1, the J call TRBJ1-2; TRBD1 matches at 7 bases. V was clipped by 0 bases and J by 6 bases; unmatched bases: 1. This CDR3 contains 12 residues. Germline assignment: CDR1 SQVTM and CDR2 ANQGSEA. The CDR3 sequence is CSVEDQGDGYTF. As DNA, the CDR3 is TGCAGCGTTGAAGATCAGGGGGATGGCTACACCTTC.

This clonotype was picked up a small number of times. This chain links TRBV20-1 with TRBJ2-3, with TRBD2 matching over 7 bases. The CDR3 is 14 residues long. CDR1 DFQATT and CDR2 SNEGSKA come from the germline V gene (reference sequence). After removal of 5 bases from V and 6 bases from J, the junction contained 11 bases not matched to a gene. The CDR3 is CSAFKPGRRDTQYF. The CDR3 DNA follows: TGCAGTGCTTTTAAACCCGGGAGGCGTGATACGCAGTATTTT.

This rearrangement joins TRBV28 to TRBJ2-1; 8 nucleotides line up with TRBD2. The CDR3 is 15 amino acids. V was pared by 4 bases and J by 6 bases, with 8 bases of the junction left unmatched. Germline CDR1 and CDR2: MDHEN and SYDVKM. The CDR3 DNA sequence: TGTGCCAGCAGTTCCCCGGGAGGGCCGGGCAATGAGCAGTTCTTC. It specifies CASSSPGGPGNEQFF.

For this clonotype: The junction shows a germline mismatch at one end, possibly a read error. This chain connects TRBV5-5 to TRBJ2-3; the D gene could be TRBD1 or TRBD2 (5 bases each). Per the germline V gene, CDR1 is SGHKS and CDR2 is YYEKEE (reference sequence). CDR3 length: 16 amino acids. CDR3 amino acids: CAGSTFDTGTGDTQYF. DNA for the CDR3: TGTGCCGGCAGCACTTTCGACACGGGGACGGGGGATACGCAGTATTTT.

In its sample, this clonotype was seen a few times. The chain uses TRBV7-3 and TRBJ2-1; 14 bases match TRBD2. V lost 4 bases, J lost 9 bases, and 11 bases stayed unmatched. The V gene's germline CDR1 is SGHTA and CDR2 FQGTGA. This CDR3 region has 17 residues. CDR3 sequence (DNA): TGTGCCAGCAGCTCCCAGACTAGCGGGGGGGCTAGGGGTGAGCAGTTCTTC. This gives the protein CASSSQTSGGARGEQFF.

This clonotype showed up many times. J is TRBJ2-3 and V is TRBV3-1; TRBD2 aligns across 9 bases. From germline, CDR1 is LGHDT and CDR2 YNNKEL (reference sequence). Trimming cost V 8 bases and J 2 bases; bases outside gene matches: 5. This CDR3 spans 14 amino acids. This chain's CDR3 is CASRLAGHTDTQYF. CDR3 coding DNA: TGTGCCAGCCGTCTAGCGGGGCACACAGATACGCAGTATTTT.

The chain recombines TRBV20-1 with TRBJ2-5; D gene uncertain. This CDR3 is 10 amino acids long. CDR1 and CDR2 from the germline V gene are DFQATT and SNEGSKA (reference sequence). V shed 7 bases and J shed 3 bases, with 6 bases lying between them. As DNA, the CDR3 is TGCAGTGGGGCGGAAGAGACCCAGTACTTC. Protein product: CSGAEETQYF.

J is TRBJ2-7 and V is TRBV9, with TRBD1 identical over 9 bases. Losses at the gene ends were 1 base for V and 3 bases for J; bases not matched to a gene: 8. The CDR3 runs 16 residues. Looked up from germline, CDR1 is SGDLS and CDR2 is YYNGEE. For the CDR3, the DNA is TGTGCCAGCAGCGTACATCCCGACAGGGGGAACTACGAGCAGTACTTC. Amino acids: CASSVHPDRGNYEQYF.

V gene TRBV12-3 or TRBV12-4 combines with J gene TRBJ2-1; 10 bases match TRBD2. The CDR3 has 18 amino acids. With V trimmed by 2 bases and J by 5 bases, 12 bases remained unmatched. CDR3 in amino acids: CASSLLVGLAVTNNEQFF. Written as DNA, the CDR3 is TGTGCCAGCAGTTTATTGGTTGGACTAGCGGTAACAAACAATGAGCAGTTCTTC.

This clonotype has more than one count but fewer than ten. The chain uses TRBV2 and TRBJ2-3; weak D call: TRBD2 (6 bases). CDR1 and CDR2 (germline): SNHLY, FYNNEI. V shed 3 bases and J shed 0 bases, with 16 bases lying between them. This CDR3 has 17 residues. The CDR3 reads CASSERSVGGSTDTQYF. The CDR3 DNA is TGTGCCAGCAGTGAGCGGTCTGTCGGGGGTAGCACAGATACGCAGTATTTT.

The CDR3 bases are TGTGCCAGCGGTTCCTACAGCACAGATACGCAGTATTTT. Translated, it gives CASGSYSTDTQYF. V usage is TRBV27 and J usage is TRBJ2-3; the D is unclear. V shed 8 bases and J shed 0 bases, with 9 bases lying between them. Germline-derived CDR1 and CDR2 are MNHEY and SMNVEV (reference sequence). The CDR3 extends over 13 amino acids.

The chain has TRBV20-1 and TRBJ1-2, with 8 bases lining up with TRBD1. V trimming: 0 bases; J trimming: 7 bases; junction bases outside the gene matches: 1. Germline V CDR1 and CDR2: DFQATT, SNEGSKA (reference sequence). CDR3 length equals 12 residues. CDR3 sequence (DNA): TGCAGTGCTAGAGACAGGGGGCGTGGCTACACCTTC. Translation: CSARDRGRGYTF.

The rearrangement links TRBV6-6 to TRBJ2-7; TRBD1 might be the D (5 bases). This CDR3 comprises 15 residues. Looked up from germline, CDR1 is MNHNY and CDR2 is SVGAGI (reference sequence). Trimming took off 0 bases at V and 4 bases at J, with 13 bases between the two ends. CDR3 region: CASSYSAGRWYEQYF. The CDR3 nucleotides read TGTGCCAGCAGTTACTCGGCAGGGCGTTGGTACGAGCAGTACTTC.

Note on this clonotype: A junction end diverges from the germline sequence, so it may reflect a read error. V usage is TRBV5-1 and J usage is TRBJ2-7; D is unresolved. Germline V CDR1 and CDR2: SGHRS, YFSETQ. The CDR3 sequence is 16 residues long. The CDR3 DNA follows: TGCGCCAGCAGCTTGAGGGTCGGTTCGGTCTCCTACGGGCAGTACTTC. Translation: CASSLRVGSVSYGQYF.

J is TRBJ2-7 and V is TRBV27, with 11 positions matching TRBD2. V shed 5 bases, J shed 6 bases, and the junction held 9 bases outside the gene matches. Looked up from germline, CDR1 is MNHEY and CDR2 is SMNVEV (reference sequence). The CDR3 loop spans 15 amino acids. CDR3 in DNA: TGTGCCAGCAGTCTCAGACTAGCGGGGAGCTGCGAGCAGTACTTC. Its translation: CASSLRLAGSCEQYF.

This clonotype was found a few times. The J gene is TRBJ2-1, the V gene TRBV5-1; 9 positions agree with TRBD1. The germline CDR1 and CDR2 sequences are SGHRS and YFSETQ. V trimming: 0 bases; J trimming: 7 bases; junction bases outside the gene matches: 5. The CDR3 consists of 15 residues. The CDR3 DNA sequence: TGCGCCAGCAGCTTGGCCGGGACAGGGTTTAATGAGCAGTTCTTC. Translated: CASSLAGTGFNEQFF.

V is TRBV5-1 and J is TRBJ2-7, with D possibly matching TRBD2 (5 bases). Germline-derived CDR1 and CDR2 are SGHRS and YFSETQ. Trimming cost V 6 bases and J 0 bases, with 13 bases left between them. There are 14 residues in the CDR3. Here the CDR3 DNA reads TGCGCCAGCAAGGGAGCGCTGAGCTCCTACGAGCAGTACTTC. Amino acids: CASKGALSSYEQYF.

This clonotype was seen more than once but under ten times. The V and J genes are TRBV20-1 and TRBJ2-7; 8 bases agree with TRBD2. The CDR3 totals 17 residues. Germline V lookup: CDR1 DFQATT, CDR2 SNEGSKA (reference sequence). V gave up 1 base and J gave up 3 bases; unmatched junction bases: 14. CDR3 in DNA: TGCAGTGCTAGAGGGTTCGAAGCGGGAGTTAGGGACTACGAGCAGTACTTC. Encoded protein: CSARGFEAGVRDYEQYF.

This clonotype was counted only a few times. This chain links TRBV12-3 or TRBV12-4 with TRBJ1-2, with D maybe TRBD1 (5 bases). Trimming stripped 3 bases from V and 4 bases from J, with 12 bases between. The CDR3 extends over 14 amino acids. The CDR3 DNA reads as TGTGCCAGCAGTTTTCCGCCCGGGGGCTATGGCTACACCTTC. Its protein product is CASSFPPGGYGYTF.

V is TRBV5-1 and J is TRBJ2-5; 10 bases are shared with TRBD1. The DNA matches TRBJ2-7 better at its end, which makes the J call doubtful. CDR3 length: 15 amino acids. CDR1 SGHRS and CDR2 YFSETQ come from the germline V gene. The CDR3 region is CASSFLGTGAGEQYF. The CDR3 region has the DNA TGCGCCAGCAGCTTCCTCGGGACAGGGGCGGGCGAGCAGTACTTC.

CDR3 DNA sequence: TGTGCCAGTAACTGGCAGGGCGGCACTGAAGCTTTCTTT. Encoded protein: CASNWQGGTEAFF. The chain joins TRBV6-1 to TRBJ1-1; possible D gene TRBD1, 5 bases. This CDR3 has 13 amino acids. Germline CDR1 reads MNHNS; CDR2 reads SASEGT. Trimming left V 9 bases short and J 4 bases short, with 15 bases between.

There are many counts of this clonotype. The V call is TRBV29-1, the J call TRBJ2-7; D perhaps matches TRBD1 (5 bases). Germline V CDR1 and CDR2: SQVTM, ANQGSEA. V lost 4 bases and J 2 bases, leaving 9 bases between the germline ends. The CDR3 runs 12 residues. In DNA form, the CDR3 reads TGCAGCGTTGGTGCAGGGCCCTACGAGCAGTACTTC. Its protein is CSVGAGPYEQYF.

The V and J genes are TRBV29-1 and TRBJ1-3; 7 bases line up with TRBD1. The germline V gene encodes CDR1 SQVTM and CDR2 ANQGSEA. J lost 11 bases, V lost 5 bases, and 12 bases had no gene match. CDR3 length: 13 amino acids. The CDR3 here is CSVRTGTEDSIYF. CDR3 nucleotide sequence: TGCAGCGTTCGCACCGGGACAGAAGATTCCATATATTTT.

The chain uses TRBV11-2 and TRBJ2-2; 11 bases align to TRBD2. The germline gives CDR1 SGHAT, CDR2 FQNNGV. The J segment lost 4 bases and the V segment lost 2 bases, leaving 3 bases of the junction unmatched. The CDR3 loop spans 16 amino acids. The CDR3 loop is CASSLTSGGFTGELFF. The CDR3 bases are TGTGCCAGCAGCTTAACTAGCGGGGGTTTCACCGGGGAGCTGTTTTTT.

This clonotype was seen at least ten times. This rearrangement joins TRBV18 to TRBJ1-2, with a weak D call TRBD1 (6 bases). Germline CDR1 reads KGHSH; CDR2 reads LQKENI. V was shortened by 8 bases and J by 2 bases, with 12 bases between the two germline ends. The CDR3 is 13 residues long. CDR3 nucleotides: TGTGCCAGCAGCAAGGACAGAAACTATGGCTACACCTTC. Translating it yields CASSKDRNYGYTF.

V is TRBV28 and J is TRBJ2-7; 7 positions agree with TRBD1. This CDR3 contains 15 residues. V trimming: 7 bases; J trimming: 2 bases; junction bases outside the gene matches: 11. Germline CDR1 reads MDHEN; CDR2 reads SYDVKM. This chain's CDR3 is CASKTGTAPTYEQYF. The CDR3 DNA sequence: TGTGCCAGCAAGACGGGGACAGCTCCCACCTACGAGCAGTACTTC.